This entry concerns a single TCR beta chain. Its specificity is not known. Gene names denote mouse genes. Read data end 4 residues before the CDR3 end; the end is taken from the germline J gene. It was cDNA, reverse transcribed from extracted RNA, that served as the sequencing template. Sequencing was performed with immunoSEQ multiplex PCR; in TCRdb, only in-frame clones are kept and a portion is missing. Observed in the sample are about 300,000 clones, none of them singletons. V lost 0 bases and J 3 bases, leaving 8 bases between the germline ends. The CDR3 is 14 amino acids. Germline-derived CDR1 and CDR2 are LGHNA and YNLKQL (reference sequence). The sorting of pooled cutaneous lymph node cells relied on CD4, CD8alpha, NKG2D, NKG2ACE and other markers. The data derive from a study of CD8+ T cells in alopecia areata. Study at large: C3H/HeJ graft donors with spontaneous alopecia, aged roughly 6-13 months, supplied skin that was transplanted onto female C3H/HeJ mice aged about 7-10 weeks.

General observations from the study: Mouse data revealed clearer TCR sharing than patient data did, a gap possibly tied to HLA.

The genes are TRBV5 and TRBJ1-2; D is possibly TRBD1 (6 bases). Sequencing was done on a sample of CD4+ T cells sorted from a lymph node. The receptor was derived from a C3H/HeJ mouse with alopecia areata. The MHC haplotype of the strain is H2-k. The CDR3 spells CASSQEGADSDYTF. CDR3 bases read: TGTGCCAGCAGCCAAGAGGGGGCGGACTCC.